A selection of T cell receptor beta chains follows, all from one sample in a study of T cell responses to AZD1222 COVID-19 vaccine. Data came from immunoSEQ multiplex PCR; TCRdb stores just in-frame clones and leaves some out. Of approximately 150,000 clones in the sample, 90% are singletons; the top ten hold about 2.6%. Here the sequenced sample was peripheral blood, taken on day 0 of AZD1222 vaccination. The receptors come from an adult in good health. Each CDR3 is given without its conserved first and last residue.

v_gene	j_gene	CDR3aa
TRBV5-6	TRBJ1-3	ASSFRINSGNTIY
TRBV15	TRBJ1-4	ATRGVRNEKLF
TRBV19	TRBJ1-5	ASSISGTLSNQPQH
TRBV5-8	TRBJ2-4	ASSFEGAAKNIQY
TRBV24-1	TRBJ2-5	ATEGQTLQETQY
TRBV12-5	TRBJ1-2	ASGLGDRVASNYGYT
TRBV14	TRBJ1-6	ASSQDLRGSSPLH
TRBV7-6	TRBJ2-1	ASSLVDSSANEQF
TRBV21-1	TRBJ1-6	ASSKPFGQGYNSPLH
TRBV6-2/TRBV6-3	TRBJ2-3	ASSKRPASGQDTQY
TRBV7-8	TRBJ2-3	ASSSGLAQDTQY
TRBV5-1	TRBJ1-2	ASSLVDKDRGGYGYT
TRBV5-5	TRBJ2-1	ASSPGAAWTGEQF
TRBV2	TRBJ2-1	ASRTGRNNEQF
TRBV25-1	TRBJ1-2	ASSGTDRGRFYGYT
TRBV19	TRBJ1-3	ASIADGAYSGNTIY
TRBV19	TRBJ2-1	ASSPGLRLGYNEQF